A selection of T cell receptor beta chains follows, all from one sample in a study of T-cell reconstitution after alpha-beta-depleted transplantation in children. TCRdb reprocessed the PCR reads with MiXCR, giving one entry per CDR3 protein. This sample has 600,000 or so distinct CDR3 sequences, with 20% to 25% found just once. Material: PBMCs, mostly from graft donor cells, obtained 360 days after TCRalphabeta/CD19-depleted stem cell transplant. Receptor source: a boy less than two years old who had a stem cell transplant for acute myeloid leukemia, so the T cells may come from the graft donor. CDR3s include the opening cysteine and the closing phenylalanine or tryptophan. The D gene is left open where the match is weak. Clone sizes are given selectively: once, few, many, or a class where the clone is expanded.

V: TRBV5-1; size: .; D: .; J: TRBJ2-6; CDR3: CASSWTVSGANVLTF; DNA: TGCGCCAGCAGCTGGACGGTCTCTGGGGCCAACGTCCTGACTTTC
V: TRBV12-3/TRBV12-4; size: many; D: TRBD1; J: TRBJ1-2; CDR3: CASSYTGTVYGYTF; DNA: TGTGCCAGCAGTTACACCGGGACAGTCTATGGCTACACCTTC
V: TRBV6-5; size: .; D: TRBD2; J: TRBJ2-5; CDR3: CASSYHRRGGETQYF; DNA: TGTGCCAGCAGTTACCACCGACGGGGGGGAGAGACCCAGTACTTC
V: TRBV4-3; size: .; D: .; J: TRBJ2-7; CDR3: CASSQDRDVAYEQYF; DNA: TGCGCCAGCAGCCAGGACCGGGACGTCGCCTACGAGCAGTACTTC
V: TRBV20-1; size: .; D: .; J: TRBJ1-1; CDR3: CSATLSPGHNTEAFF; DNA: TGCAGTGCTACCCTAAGCCCAGGTCATAACACTGAAGCTTTCTTT
V: TRBV25-1; size: few; D: TRBD1; J: TRBJ1-1; CDR3: CASSEQGDTEAFF; DNA: TGTGCCAGCAGTGAACAGGGGGACACTGAAGCTTTCTTT
V: TRBV5-1; size: many; D: .; J: TRBJ2-2; CDR3: CASSFPRRDTSNTGELFF; DNA: TGCGCCAGCAGCTTTCCGCGTCGGGACACTTCGAACACCGGGGAGCTGTTTTTT
V: TRBV24-1; size: .; D: .; J: TRBJ2-2; CDR3: CATSDWGGAGELFF; DNA: TGTGCCACCAGTGATTGGGGCGGAGCGGGGGAGCTGTTTTTT
V: TRBV12-3/TRBV12-4; size: few; D: .; J: TRBJ2-2; CDR3: CASSLGPGTGELFF; DNA: TGTGCCAGCAGTTTGGGCCCAGGAACCGGGGAGCTGTTTTTT
V: TRBV12-3/TRBV12-4; size: .; D: .; J: TRBJ1-4; CDR3: CASRRRTVNEKLFF; DNA: TGTGCCAGCCGCCGTCGGACAGTGAATGAAAAACTGTTTTTT
V: TRBV28; size: .; D: .; J: TRBJ1-1; CDR3: CASSFSLREAFF; DNA: TGTGCCAGCAGTTTCAGCCTCCGTGAAGCTTTCTTT
V: TRBV20-1; size: many; D: TRBD1; J: TRBJ2-7; CDR3: CSASTTGSPPYEQYF; DNA: TGCAGTGCTAGTACGACAGGGAGCCCTCCCTACGAGCAGTACTTC
V: TRBV18; size: few; D: .; J: TRBJ1-3; CDR3: CASSTKSSGNTIYF; DNA: TGTGCCAGCTCAACAAAAAGCTCTGGAAACACCATATATTTT
V: TRBV7-9; size: many; D: .; J: TRBJ1-3; CDR3: CASSSPYHGNTIYF; DNA: TGTGCCAGCAGCTCACCGTACCACGGAAACACCATATATTTT
V: TRBV5-1; size: many; D: .; J: TRBJ2-5; CDR3: CASSLPLGTDQETQYF; DNA: TGCGCCAGCAGCTTGCCCCTCGGGACGGACCAAGAGACCCAGTACTTC
V: TRBV20-1; size: few; D: TRBD1; J: TRBJ2-7; CDR3: CSARDVGQGTYEQYF; DNA: TGCAGTGCTAGAGATGTGGGACAGGGGACCTACGAGCAGTACTTC
V: TRBV4-3; size: .; D: .; J: TRBJ2-7; CDR3: CASSQAVYYEQYF; DNA: TGCGCCAGCAGCCAGGCAGTCTACTACGAGCAGTACTTC
V: TRBV20-1; size: many; D: .; J: TRBJ2-7; CDR3: CSANRGRYEQYF; DNA: TGCAGTGCTAATAGGGGCCGCTACGAGCAGTACTTC
V: TRBV7-2; size: .; D: TRBD2; J: TRBJ2-1; CDR3: CASSLGTSGGYEQFF; DNA: TGTGCCAGCAGCCTCGGGACTAGCGGGGGTTATGAGCAGTTCTTC
V: TRBV20-1; size: .; D: TRBD2; J: TRBJ2-4; CDR3: CSARDRGGDIQYF; DNA: TGCAGTGCTAGAGATCGTGGGGGGGACATTCAGTACTTC